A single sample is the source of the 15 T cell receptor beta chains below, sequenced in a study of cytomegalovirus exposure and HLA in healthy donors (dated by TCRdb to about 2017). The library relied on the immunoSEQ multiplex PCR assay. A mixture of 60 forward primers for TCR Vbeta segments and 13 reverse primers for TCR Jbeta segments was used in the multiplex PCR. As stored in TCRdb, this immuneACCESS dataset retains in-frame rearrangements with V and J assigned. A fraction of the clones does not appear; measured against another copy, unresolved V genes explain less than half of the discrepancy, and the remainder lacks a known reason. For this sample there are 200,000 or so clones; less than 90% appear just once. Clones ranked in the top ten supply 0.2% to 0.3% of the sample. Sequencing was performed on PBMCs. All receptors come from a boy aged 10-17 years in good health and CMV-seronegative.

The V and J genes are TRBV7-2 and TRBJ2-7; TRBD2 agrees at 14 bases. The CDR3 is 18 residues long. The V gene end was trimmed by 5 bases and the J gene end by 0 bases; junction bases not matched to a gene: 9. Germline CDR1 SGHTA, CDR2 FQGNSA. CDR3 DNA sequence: TGTGCCAGCAGCCAGACTAGCGGGAGGGCCCTTCTCTCCTACGAGCAGTACTTC. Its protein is CASSQTSGRALLSYEQYF.

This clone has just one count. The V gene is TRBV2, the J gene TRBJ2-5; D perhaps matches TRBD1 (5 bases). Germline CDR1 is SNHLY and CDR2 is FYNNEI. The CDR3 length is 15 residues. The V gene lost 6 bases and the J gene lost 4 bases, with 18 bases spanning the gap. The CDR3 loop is CASRRYFVGPETQYF. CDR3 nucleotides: TGTGCCAGCAGGAGGTATTTCGTGGGGCCAGAGACCCAGTACTTC.

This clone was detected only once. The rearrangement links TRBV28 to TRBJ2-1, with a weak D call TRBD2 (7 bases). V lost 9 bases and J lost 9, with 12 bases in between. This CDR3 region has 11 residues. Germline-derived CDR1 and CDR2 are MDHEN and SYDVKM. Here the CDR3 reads CASGGAGEQFF. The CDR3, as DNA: TGTGCCAGTGGGGGGGCGGGTGAGCAGTTCTTC.

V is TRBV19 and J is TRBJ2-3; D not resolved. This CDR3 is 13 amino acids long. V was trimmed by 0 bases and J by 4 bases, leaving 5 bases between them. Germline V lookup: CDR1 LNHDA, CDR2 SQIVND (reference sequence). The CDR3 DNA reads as TGTGCCAGTAGTATAGACCACTCAGATACGCAGTATTTT. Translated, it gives CASSIDHSDTQYF.

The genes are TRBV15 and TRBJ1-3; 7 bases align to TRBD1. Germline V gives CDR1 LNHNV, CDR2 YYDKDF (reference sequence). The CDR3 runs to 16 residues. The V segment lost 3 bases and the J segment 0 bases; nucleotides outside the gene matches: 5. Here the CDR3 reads CATSRGDSLSGNTIYF. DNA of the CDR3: TGTGCCACCAGCAGGGGGGACAGCCTCTCTGGAAACACCATATATTTT.

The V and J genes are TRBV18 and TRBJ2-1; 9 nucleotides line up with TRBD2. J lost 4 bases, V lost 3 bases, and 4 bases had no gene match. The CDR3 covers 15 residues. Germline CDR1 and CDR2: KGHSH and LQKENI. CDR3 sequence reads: CASSPATSGYNEQFF. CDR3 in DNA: TGTGCCAGCTCACCTGCGACTAGCGGATACAATGAGCAGTTCTTC.

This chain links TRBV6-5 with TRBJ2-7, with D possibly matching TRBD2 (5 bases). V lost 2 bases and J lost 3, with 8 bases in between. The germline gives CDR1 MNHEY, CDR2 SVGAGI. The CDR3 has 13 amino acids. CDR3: CASSYGRYYEQYF. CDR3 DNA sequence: TGTGCCAGCAGTTACGGGAGATACTACGAGCAGTACTTC.

CDR3 loop: CASSTRTSGSPEQYF. CDR3 in DNA: TGTGCCAGCAGCACGAGGACTAGCGGGAGTCCCGAGCAGTACTTC. The J gene is TRBJ2-7, the V gene TRBV5-4; 13 bases agree with TRBD2. Germline assignment: CDR1 SGHNT and CDR2 YYREEE (reference sequence). V dropped 4 bases and J dropped 6; count of bases not matched to a gene: 7. The CDR3 length is 15 residues.

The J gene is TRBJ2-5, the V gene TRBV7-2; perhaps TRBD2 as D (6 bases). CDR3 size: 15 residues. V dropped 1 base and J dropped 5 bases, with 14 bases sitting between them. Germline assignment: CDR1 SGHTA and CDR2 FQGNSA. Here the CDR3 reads CASSLGSRAGETQYF. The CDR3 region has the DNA TGTGCCAGCAGCTTAGGATCCAGGGCGGGGGAGACCCAGTACTTC. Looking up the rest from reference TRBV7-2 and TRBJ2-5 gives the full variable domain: GAGVSQSPSNKVTEKGKDVELRCDPISGHTALYWYRQSLGQGLEFLIYFQGNSAPDKSGLPSDRFSAERTGGSVSTLTIQRTQQEDSAVYLCASSLGSRAGETQYFGPGTRLLVL.

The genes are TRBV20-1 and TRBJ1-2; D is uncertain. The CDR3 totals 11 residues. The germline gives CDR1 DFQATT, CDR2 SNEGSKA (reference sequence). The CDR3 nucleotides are TGCACCACCGGGGCTAACTATGGCTACACCTTC. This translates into CTTGANYGYTF.

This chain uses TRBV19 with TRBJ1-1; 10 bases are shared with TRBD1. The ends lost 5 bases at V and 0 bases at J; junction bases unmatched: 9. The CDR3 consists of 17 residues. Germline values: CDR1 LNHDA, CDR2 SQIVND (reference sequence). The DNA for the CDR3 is TGTGCCAGTAGTTTAAGGGGACAGGGGAGTTTGAACACTGAAGCTTTCTTT. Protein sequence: CASSLRGQGSLNTEAFF.

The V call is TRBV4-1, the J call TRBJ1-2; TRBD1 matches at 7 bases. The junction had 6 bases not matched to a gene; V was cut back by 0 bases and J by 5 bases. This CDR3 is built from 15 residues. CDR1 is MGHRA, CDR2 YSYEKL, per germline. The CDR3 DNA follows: TGCGCCAGCAGCCAAGAGACGGGACAGCGATATGGCTACACCTTC. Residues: CASSQETGQRYGYTF.

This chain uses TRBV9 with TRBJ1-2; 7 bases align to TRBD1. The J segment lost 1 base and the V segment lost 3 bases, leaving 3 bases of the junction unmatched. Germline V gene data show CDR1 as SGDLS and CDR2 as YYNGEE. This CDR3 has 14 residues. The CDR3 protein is CASSERQGNYGYTF. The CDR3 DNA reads TGTGCCAGCAGCGAAAGACAGGGTAACTATGGCTACACCTTC.

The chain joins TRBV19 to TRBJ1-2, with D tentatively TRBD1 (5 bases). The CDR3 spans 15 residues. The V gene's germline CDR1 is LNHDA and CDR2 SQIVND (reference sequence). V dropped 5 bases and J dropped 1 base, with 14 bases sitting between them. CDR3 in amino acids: CASSPPLGGNYGYTF. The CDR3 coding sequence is TGTGCCAGTAGTCCGCCGTTGGGGGGTAACTATGGCTACACCTTC.

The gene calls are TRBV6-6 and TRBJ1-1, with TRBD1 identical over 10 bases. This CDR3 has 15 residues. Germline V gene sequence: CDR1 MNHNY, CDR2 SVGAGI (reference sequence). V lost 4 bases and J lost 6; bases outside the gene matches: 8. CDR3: CASSSHGTGASEAFF. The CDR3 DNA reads TGTGCCAGCAGTTCCCACGGGACAGGGGCCTCTGAAGCTTTCTTT.